A single sample is the source of the 32 T cell receptor beta chains below, sequenced in a study of immune heterogeneity within non-small cell lung tumors. Template came from bulk tumor genomic DNA, at 600 ng per sample. During surgery, each primary tumor gave multiple biopsies spaced as far apart as possible. Patients with untreated, newly diagnosed non-small cell lung cancer underwent curative surgery. TCR beta CDR3 regions came from multiplex PCR with 32 forward V and 13 reverse J primers. TCRdb re-derived calls from the multiplex PCR reads in MiXCR, one entry per CDR3 protein. The sample consists of about 20,000 distinct CDR3 sequences, about 30% of them appearing once. The sample taken for sequencing was lung tumor tissue. All receptors come from a middle-aged man with non-small cell lung cancer.

As to this clonotype: This may stem from a read error, because a much larger clone lies one nucleotide away. V gene TRBV14 combines with J gene TRBJ2-7, with TRBD1 matching over 9 bases. CDR1 and CDR2 from the germline V gene are SGHDN and FVKESK. This CDR3 is 15 amino acids long. The chain's CDR3 is CANSQPGQGIYEQYF. Here the CDR3 DNA reads TGTGCCAACAGCCAACCGGGACAGGGAATCTACGAGCAGTACTTC.

This clonotype was counted a few times. This chain connects TRBV25-1 to TRBJ2-1, with D possibly being TRBD2 (6 bases). Germline-derived CDR1 and CDR2 are MGHDK and SYGVNS. The CDR3 contains 15 residues. Trimming removed 3 bases from V and 5 bases from J, with 14 bases in between. CDR3: CASSDPGTLDNEQFF. The DNA for the CDR3 is TGTGCCAGCAGTGACCCCGGGACTTTAGACAATGAGCAGTTCTTC.

A note on this clonotype: A clone one base away is much larger, so this may be a read error. The CDR3: CASSYSLGQHTNTEAFF. For the CDR3, the DNA is TGTGCCAGCAGTTACTCTTTGGGACAGCACACGAACACTGAAGCTTTCTTT. The rearrangement joins TRBV6-2 or TRBV6-3 to TRBJ1-1; 7 nucleotides line up with TRBD1. The CDR3 has 17 residues. V lost 0 bases to trimming and J lost 1 base; unmatched junction nucleotides: 8. From germline, CDR1 is MNHEY and CDR2 SVGEGT.

The chain recombines TRBV5-5 with TRBJ1-2; D unclear. The CDR3 has 16 residues. Trimming left V 4 bases short and J 2 bases short, with 18 bases between. From germline, CDR1 is SGHKS and CDR2 YYEKEE (reference sequence). The CDR3 DNA is TGTGCCAGCAGCCCGGCGGGGAAAGGGATCAACTATGGCTACACCTTC. Protein sequence: CASSPAGKGINYGYTF.

This clonotype appeared many times. J is TRBJ2-1 and V is TRBV20-1; 7 bases are shared with TRBD2. Germline CDR1 DFQATT, CDR2 SNEGSKA (reference sequence). The CDR3 sequence is 13 residues long. The trim removed 1 base at V and 9 bases at J, leaving 6 bases unmatched. CDR3 protein: CSARGTRWSEQFF. The CDR3 DNA reads TGCAGTGCTAGAGGGACTAGATGGAGTGAGCAGTTCTTC.

This clonotype appeared many times. The chain has TRBV7-2 and TRBJ2-2; 8 nucleotides match TRBD1. The J segment lost 5 bases and the V segment lost 1 base, leaving 3 bases of the junction unmatched. The V gene's germline CDR1 is SGHTA and CDR2 FQGNSA. This CDR3 comprises 15 residues. Here the CDR3 DNA reads TGTGCCAGCAGCTTAGGGACAGGGTGGACCGGGGAGCTGTTTTTT. Translated: CASSLGTGWTGELFF.

This chain joins TRBV7-8 and TRBJ2-3; D unresolved. This CDR3 is built from 13 residues. Per germline, CDR1 SGHVS and CDR2 FQNEAQ. V was shortened by 1 base and J by 6 bases, with 8 bases between the two germline ends. The CDR3 loop reads CASSLEIRDTQYF. The CDR3 region has the DNA TGTGCCAGCAGCTTAGAGATTAGGGATACGCAGTATTTT.

This clonotype was found a few times. J is TRBJ2-2 and V is TRBV7-9, with 7 bases that match TRBD1. The CDR3 runs 13 residues. Germline V lookup: CDR1 SEHNR, CDR2 FQNEAQ (reference sequence). J was trimmed by 10 bases and V by 5 bases; bases with no gene match: 7. The CDR3 DNA follows: TGTGCCAGCAGCCTTCGGACAGGCATGGAGCTGTTTTTT. Encoded protein: CASSLRTGMELFF.

The chain recombines TRBV7-3 with TRBJ1-1, with TRBD1 as a possible D gene (6 bases). Germline CDR1 and CDR2: SGHTA and FQGTGA. The germline V and J ends were trimmed by 5 bases and 10 bases, with 23 bases remaining between them. The CDR3 extends over 15 amino acids. This chain's CDR3 is CASSPPDSRKVAAFF. The CDR3 DNA is TGTGCCAGCAGCCCGCCGGACAGCCGAAAAGTAGCAGCTTTCTTT.

This clonotype was counted a few times. The chain has TRBV6-1 and TRBJ1-1; weak D call: TRBD1 (5 bases). The germline V and J ends were trimmed by 6 bases and 2 bases, with 13 bases remaining between them. The germline gives CDR1 MNHNS, CDR2 SASEGT. This CDR3 has 14 residues. The CDR3 reads CASSTRAVNTEAFF. CDR3 DNA sequence: TGTGCCAGCAGCACCAGGGCCGTCAACACTGAAGCTTTCTTT.

V usage is TRBV4-2 and J usage is TRBJ2-2, with a weak D call TRBD2 (6 bases). Trimming shortened V by 0 bases and J by 0 bases, and 11 bases separated the two germline ends. CDR3 length equals 17 residues. Germline values: CDR1 LGHNA, CDR2 YNFKEQ. CDR3 nucleotide sequence: TGTGCCAGCAGCCAAGATGATCGCGGGACGAACACCGGGGAGCTGTTTTTT. Its protein is CASSQDDRGTNTGELFF.

This clonotype was found many times. The rearrangement links TRBV19 to TRBJ1-6, with a possible D match to TRBD1 (6 bases). Germline values: CDR1 LNHDA, CDR2 SQIVND (reference sequence). This CDR3 is 14 amino acids long. The V and J ends lost 6 bases and 7 bases respectively, with 13 bases between them. The CDR3, as DNA: TGTGCCAGTAGAAGGACAGACCAAAATTCACCCCTCCACTTT. Translated, it gives CASRRTDQNSPLHF.

The CDR3, as DNA: TGTGCCAGCAGCTTACCCGGATCAGCGGGAACCTACAATGAGCAGTTCTTC. Translating gives CASSLPGSAGTYNEQFF. The rearrangement joins TRBV7-3 to TRBJ2-1, with 7 nucleotides matching TRBD2. Germline CDR1 and CDR2: SGHTA and FQGTGA. The CDR3 has 17 amino acids. J gave up 2 bases and V 2 bases, and 9 bases lay outside the gene matches. The full variable domain, completed using reference TRBV7-3 and TRBJ2-1, is GAGVSQTPSNKVTEKGKYVELRCDPISGHTALYWYRQSLGQGPEFLIYFQGTGAADDSGLPNDRFFAVRPEGSVSTLKIQRTERGDSAVYLCASSLPGSAGTYNEQFFGPGTRLTVL.

Worth noting for this clonotype: A much more abundant neighbour one base away suggests this may be a read error. The chain has TRBV2 and TRBJ1-2; D uncertain. There are 12 residues in the CDR3. Germline V gives CDR1 SNHLY, CDR2 FYNNEI. DNA of the CDR3: TGTGCCAGCAGTGCCCGGAACTATGGCCACACCTTC. It is translated as CASSARNYGHTF.

This clonotype was recorded a few times. V usage is TRBV5-1 and J usage is TRBJ2-1; unclear D gene. V was trimmed by 0 bases and J by 4 bases, leaving 14 bases between them. The CDR3 extends over 16 amino acids. CDR1 SGHRS and CDR2 YFSETQ come from the germline V gene. The CDR3 is CASSLDLGASYNEQFF. The CDR3 DNA follows: TGCGCCAGCAGCTTGGATCTGGGTGCATCATACAATGAGCAGTTCTTC.

This clonotype was found a few times. The V and J genes are TRBV4-1 and TRBJ1-3; tentatively, D is TRBD1 (6 bases). Trimming pared 0 bases from V and 4 bases from J, leaving 10 bases between. Germline V gene data show CDR1 as MGHRA and CDR2 as YSYEKL. This CDR3 spans 15 amino acids. CDR3 sequence (DNA): TGCGCCAGCAGCCAAGAAGGGACAAGAGGAAACACCATATATTTT. This translates into CASSQEGTRGNTIYF.

Turning to this clonotype: This may stem from a read error, because a much larger clone lies one nucleotide away. This chain joins TRBV9 and TRBJ1-2, with D tentatively TRBD1 (5 bases). Germline CDR1 reads SGDLS; CDR2 reads YYNGEE. There are 16 residues in the CDR3. V was pared by 4 bases and J by 6 bases, with 22 bases between. The CDR3 sequence: CASSPRERLRVNGYTF. The DNA for the CDR3 is TGTGCCAGCAGCCCCCGCGAGAGACTCAGGGTGAATGGCTACACCTTC.

This clonotype has only a few counts. This rearrangement joins TRBV7-9 to TRBJ2-5, with 9 bases lining up with TRBD2. CDR1 is SEHNR, CDR2 FQNEAQ, per germline (reference sequence). The CDR3 spans 14 residues. J was trimmed by 4 bases and V by 4 bases; bases with no gene match: 4. The CDR3 nucleotides are TGTGCCAGCAGCTCCCGGACTAGCGTAGAGACCCAGTACTTC. Translated, it gives CASSSRTSVETQYF.

In this sample, this clonotype turned up once. The chain carries TRBV7-2 and TRBJ2-5; D gene unclear. The V gene lost 5 bases and the J gene lost 5 bases, with 12 bases spanning the gap. Germline lookup yields CDR1 SGHTA and CDR2 FQGNSA. The CDR3 contains 13 residues. The CDR3 bases are TGTGCCAGCAGCGGATCTCCCGTGGAGACCCAGTACTTC. Encoded protein: CASSGSPVETQYF.

This sequence joins TRBV10-3 and TRBJ2-2; D possibly uses TRBD1 or TRBD2 (5 bases each). Trimming shortened V by 6 bases and J by 8 bases, and 16 bases separated the two germline ends. The CDR3 spans 14 residues. Germline CDR1 and CDR2: ENHRY and SYGVKD. The CDR3 nucleotides are TGTGCCATCAGCGGGACCACAAGGGAAGGGGAGCTGTTTTTT. Translated: CAISGTTREGELFF.

The table lists this clonotype with many counts. The V and J genes are TRBV30 and TRBJ1-5; D ambiguous. V was trimmed by 1 base and J by 4 bases, leaving 8 bases between them. This CDR3 has 13 residues. Looked up from germline, CDR1 is GTSNPN and CDR2 is SVGIG (reference sequence). The CDR3 DNA sequence: TGTGCCTGGAGTGCGCGCATTAATCAGCCCCAGCATTTT. This translates into CAWSARINQPQHF.

In this sample, this clonotype turned up a few times. The gene calls are TRBV3-1 and TRBJ2-2; 9 bases fit TRBD2. V was pared by 4 bases and J by 4 bases, with 10 bases of the junction left unmatched. CDR1 LGHDT and CDR2 YNNKEL come from the germline V gene (reference sequence). The CDR3 is 17 amino acids. This CDR3 is CASSRGLAGASTGELFF. In nucleotides, the CDR3 is TGTGCCAGCAGCCGAGGGTTAGCGGGAGCTAGCACCGGGGAGCTGTTTTTT.

The sample holds a few counts of this clonotype. This rearrangement joins TRBV29-1 to TRBJ1-3; D not certain. V was pared by 4 bases and J by 3 bases, with 13 bases between. The length of the CDR3 is 14 residues. Germline values: CDR1 SQVTM, CDR2 ANQGSEA. The CDR3 loop is CSVVAGEVGNTIYF. CDR3 in DNA: TGCAGCGTTGTAGCAGGCGAGGTTGGAAACACCATATATTTT.

This clonotype was counted many times. This chain joins TRBV2 and TRBJ2-7; D unresolved. CDR1 and CDR2 from the germline V gene are SNHLY and FYNNEI. This CDR3 is 13 amino acids long. V dropped 5 bases and J dropped 2 bases, with 10 bases sitting between them. The CDR3 DNA sequence: TGTGCCAGCAGTCTAGTCCTTGCCTACGAGCAGTACTTC. Its protein is CASSLVLAYEQYF.

To note about this clonotype: A much more abundant neighbour one base away suggests this may be a read error. V gene TRBV20-1 combines with J gene TRBJ2-7; TRBD2 might be the D (5 bases). The CDR3 is 13 residues long. The V end was cut by 6 bases, the J end by 3 bases, with 15 bases between. Germline V gene lookup returns CDR1 DFQATT and CDR2 SNEGSKA (reference sequence). The CDR3 reads CSAPASWIYEQYF. In nucleotides, the CDR3 is TGCAGTGCCCCGGCTAGCTGGATCTACGAGCAGTACTTC.

Of note for this clonotype: This could be a read error, since a much larger clone is one nucleotide away. V and J are TRBV27 and TRBJ2-1; D may be TRBD1 (6 bases). This CDR3 contains 15 residues. CDR1 is MNHEY, CDR2 SMNVEV, per germline (reference sequence). Written as DNA, the CDR3 is TGTTCCAGCAGTCCCGCTCACAGGGATGACAATGAGCAGTTCTTC. Encoded protein: CSSSPAHRDDNEQFF.

The table lists this clonotype with a few counts. CDR3 region: CASSASGQGSYEQYF. The DNA for the CDR3 is TGTGCCAGCAGTGCCTCGGGACAAGGCTCCTACGAGCAGTACTTC. The chain joins TRBV25-1 to TRBJ2-7; D perhaps matches TRBD1 (6 bases). The CDR3 consists of 15 residues. The germline gives CDR1 MGHDK, CDR2 SYGVNS. The ends were cut back, 4 bases at V and 0 bases at J, with 13 bases in the middle.

This clonotype qualifies as medium-sized (0.01 to 0.1%). The rearrangement links TRBV6-2 or TRBV6-3 to TRBJ2-7; D might be TRBD1 (6 bases). Trimming stripped 5 bases from V and 0 bases from J, with 11 bases between. This CDR3 has 14 residues. Germline V CDR1 and CDR2: MNHEY, SVGEGT. The CDR3 here is CASSRTVFSYEQYF. DNA of the CDR3: TGTGCCAGCAGTCGGACAGTGTTCTCCTACGAGCAGTACTTC.

Regarding this clonotype: A single base separates this from a much larger clone, so it may be a read error. The conserved phenylalanine or tryptophan is not found at the CDR3 terminus, so this likely reflects a read error. The rearrangement uses TRBV18 and TRBJ1-2; the D gene is possibly TRBD1 (6 bases). Germline V gives CDR1 KGHSH, CDR2 LQKENI. With 6 bases removed from V and 5 bases from J, the gap between germline ends came to 16 bases. This CDR3 contains 14 residues. The CDR3 nucleotides are TGTGCCAGCTCCGATTCCGGGACAAGGTATGGCTACACCTTG. Translation gives CASSDSGTRYGYTL.

This clonotype turned up a few times. The chain combines TRBV28 with TRBJ2-1, with D perhaps being TRBD1 or TRBD2 (7 bases each). The CDR3 spans 13 residues. V was trimmed by 4 bases and J by 9 bases, leaving 13 bases between them. Germline V CDR1 and CDR2: MDHEN, SYDVKM. The CDR3 coding sequence is TGTGCCAGCAGTTCCCAGGGGGAGGGTGAGCAGTTCTTC. Its protein product is CASSSQGEGEQFF.

The gene calls are TRBV9 and TRBJ2-1; D could derive from TRBD1 or TRBD2 (7 bases each). This CDR3 is built from 15 residues. Per germline, CDR1 SGDLS and CDR2 YYNGEE. The V and J ends lost 4 bases and 5 bases respectively, with 16 bases between them. As DNA, the CDR3 is TGTGCCAGCAGCTACCAGGGGGGGCTGGACAATGAGCAGTTCTTC. Amino acid sequence: CASSYQGGLDNEQFF.

The rearrangement links TRBV28 to TRBJ1-1, with 9 positions matching TRBD1. Trimming at V came to 6 bases and at J to 0 bases, leaving 5 bases not matched to a gene. The CDR3 extends over 15 amino acids. The V gene's germline CDR1 is MDHEN and CDR2 SYDVKM. The CDR3 sequence: CASRLRQGVNTEAFF. The CDR3 region has the DNA TGTGCCAGCAGGTTAAGACAGGGGGTGAACACTGAAGCTTTCTTT.